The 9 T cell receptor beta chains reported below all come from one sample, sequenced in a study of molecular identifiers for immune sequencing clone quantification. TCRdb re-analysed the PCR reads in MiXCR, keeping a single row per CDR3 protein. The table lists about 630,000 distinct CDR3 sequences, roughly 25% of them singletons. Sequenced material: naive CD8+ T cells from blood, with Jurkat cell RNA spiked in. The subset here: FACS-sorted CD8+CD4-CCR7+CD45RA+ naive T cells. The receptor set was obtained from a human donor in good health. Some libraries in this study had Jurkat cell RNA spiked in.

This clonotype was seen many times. The CDR3 spells CASSDGLETPATNEKLFF. The CDR3 DNA sequence: TGCGCCAGCAGCGACGGCTTGGAGACGCCCGCAACTAATGAAAAACTGTTTTTT. V usage is TRBV5-1 and J usage is TRBJ1-4; D is ambiguous. The V end was cut by 4 bases, the J end by 0 bases, with 19 bases between. The CDR3 length is 18 residues. The germline CDR1 and CDR2 sequences are SGHRS and YFSETQ.

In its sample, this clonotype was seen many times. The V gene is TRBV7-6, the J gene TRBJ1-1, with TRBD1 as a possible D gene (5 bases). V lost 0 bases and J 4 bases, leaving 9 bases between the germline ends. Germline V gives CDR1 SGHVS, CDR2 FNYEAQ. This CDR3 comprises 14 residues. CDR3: CASSLAAGSTEAFF. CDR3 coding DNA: TGTGCCAGCAGCTTAGCGGCAGGGAGCACTGAAGCTTTCTTT.

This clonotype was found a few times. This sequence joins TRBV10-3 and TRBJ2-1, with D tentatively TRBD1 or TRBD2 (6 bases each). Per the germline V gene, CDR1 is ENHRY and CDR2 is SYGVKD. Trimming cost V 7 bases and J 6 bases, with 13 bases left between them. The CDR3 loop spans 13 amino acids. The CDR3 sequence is CAIISEGGNEQFF. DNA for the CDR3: TGTGCCATCATCAGCGAGGGGGGCAATGAGCAGTTCTTC.

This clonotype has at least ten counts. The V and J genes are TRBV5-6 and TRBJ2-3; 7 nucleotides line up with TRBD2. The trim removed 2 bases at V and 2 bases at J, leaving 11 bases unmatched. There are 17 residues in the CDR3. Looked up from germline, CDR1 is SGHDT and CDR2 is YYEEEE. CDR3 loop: CASSFQGGSPYTDTQYF. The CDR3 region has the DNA TGTGCCAGCAGCTTTCAGGGAGGGTCCCCCTACACAGATACGCAGTATTTT.

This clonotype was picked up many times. CDR3 sequence reads: CSAAKGVSSYEQYF. The CDR3 DNA sequence: TGCAGTGCGGCTAAAGGTGTGAGCTCCTACGAGCAGTACTTC. This chain links TRBV20-1 with TRBJ2-7, with D uncertain. V was pared by 6 bases and J by 0 bases, with 15 bases between. Looked up from germline, CDR1 is DFQATT and CDR2 is SNEGSKA (reference sequence). The CDR3 covers 14 residues.

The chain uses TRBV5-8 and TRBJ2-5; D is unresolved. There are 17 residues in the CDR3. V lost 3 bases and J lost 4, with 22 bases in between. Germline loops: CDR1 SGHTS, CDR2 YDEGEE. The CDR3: CASSSLSGHGPPETQYF. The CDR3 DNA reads TGTGCCAGCAGCTCCCTGAGTGGGCATGGGCCCCCAGAGACCCAGTACTTC. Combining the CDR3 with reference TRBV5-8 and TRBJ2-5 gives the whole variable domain EAGVTQSPTHLIKTRGQQATLRCSPISGHTSVYWYQQALGLGLQFLLWYDEGEERNRGNFPPRFSGRQFPNYSSELNVNALELEDSALYLCASSSLSGHGPPETQYFGPGTRLLVL.

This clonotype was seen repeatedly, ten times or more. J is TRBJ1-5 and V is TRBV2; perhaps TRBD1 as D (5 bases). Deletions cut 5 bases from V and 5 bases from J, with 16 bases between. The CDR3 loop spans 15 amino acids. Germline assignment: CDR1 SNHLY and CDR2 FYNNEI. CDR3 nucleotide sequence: TGTGCCAGCAGTACCGGGGGGGAGGTCCATCAGCCCCAGCATTTT. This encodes CASSTGGEVHQPQHF.

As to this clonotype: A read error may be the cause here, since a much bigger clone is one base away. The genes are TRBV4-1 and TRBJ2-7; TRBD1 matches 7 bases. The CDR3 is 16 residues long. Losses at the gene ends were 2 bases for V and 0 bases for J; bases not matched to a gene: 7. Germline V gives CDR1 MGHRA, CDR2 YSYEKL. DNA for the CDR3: TGCGCCAGCAGCCAACGTACAGGGGATAGCTCCTACGAGCAGTACTTC. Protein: CASSQRTGDSSYEQYF.

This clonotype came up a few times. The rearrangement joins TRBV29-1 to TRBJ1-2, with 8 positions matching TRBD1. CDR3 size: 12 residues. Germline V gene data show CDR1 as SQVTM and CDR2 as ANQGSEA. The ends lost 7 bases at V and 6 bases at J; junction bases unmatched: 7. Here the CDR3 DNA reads TGCAGCGCTCAGGGGGCGCAGGATGGCTACACCTTC. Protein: CSAQGAQDGYTF.